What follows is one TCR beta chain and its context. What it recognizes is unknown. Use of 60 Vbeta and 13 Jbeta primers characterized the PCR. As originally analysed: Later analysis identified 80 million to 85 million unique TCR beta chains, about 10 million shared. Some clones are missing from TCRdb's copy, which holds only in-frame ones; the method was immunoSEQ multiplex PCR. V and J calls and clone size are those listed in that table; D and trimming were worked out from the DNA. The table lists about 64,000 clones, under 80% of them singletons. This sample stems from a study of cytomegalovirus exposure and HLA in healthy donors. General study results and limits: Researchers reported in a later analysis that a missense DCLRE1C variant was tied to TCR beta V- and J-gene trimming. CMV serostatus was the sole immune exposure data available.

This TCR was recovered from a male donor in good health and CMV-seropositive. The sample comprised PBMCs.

CDR3 sequence reads: CASSLFSRTYNEQFF. CDR3 sequence (DNA): TGTGCCAGCAGCTTATTCTCCCGGACTTACAATGAGCAGTTCTTC. This chain connects TRBV7-2 to TRBJ2-1; the D gene is possibly TRBD2 (5 bases). CDR1 and CDR2 (germline): SGHTA, FQGNSA. This CDR3 is 15 amino acids long. Between the trimmed V and J ends, which lost 2 bases and 4 bases, there was a span of 12 bases.